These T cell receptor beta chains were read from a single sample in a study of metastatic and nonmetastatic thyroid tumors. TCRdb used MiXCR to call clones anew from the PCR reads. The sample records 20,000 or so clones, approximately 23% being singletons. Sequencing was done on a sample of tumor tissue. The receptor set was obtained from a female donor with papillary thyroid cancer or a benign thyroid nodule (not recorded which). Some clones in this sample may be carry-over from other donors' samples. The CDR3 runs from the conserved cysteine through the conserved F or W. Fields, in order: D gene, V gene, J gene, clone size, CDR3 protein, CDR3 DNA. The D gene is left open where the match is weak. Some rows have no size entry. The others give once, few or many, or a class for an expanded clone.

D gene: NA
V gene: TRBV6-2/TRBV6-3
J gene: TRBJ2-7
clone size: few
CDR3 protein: CASSYSVDGSPTTEQYF
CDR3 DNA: TGTGCCAGCAGTTACTCGGTCGACGGGAGCCCCACTACCGAGCAGTACTTC

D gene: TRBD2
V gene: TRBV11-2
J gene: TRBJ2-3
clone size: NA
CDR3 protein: CASGPAGVGFSDTQYF
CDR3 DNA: TGTGCCAGCGGCCCGGCGGGAGTTGGGTTTTCAGATACGCAGTATTTT

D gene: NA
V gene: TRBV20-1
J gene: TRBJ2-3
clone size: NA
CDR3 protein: CSARGHRALTDTQYF
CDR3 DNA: TGCAGTGCTAGAGGGCACAGGGCGCTCACAGATACGCAGTATTTT

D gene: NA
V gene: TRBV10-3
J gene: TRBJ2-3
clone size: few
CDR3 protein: CAISPSGGYTDTQYF
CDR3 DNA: TGTGCCATCAGCCCTTCTGGGGGATACACAGATACGCAGTATTTT

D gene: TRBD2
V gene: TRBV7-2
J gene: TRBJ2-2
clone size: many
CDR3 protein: CASSFTAGAGELFF
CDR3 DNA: TGTGCCAGCAGCTTCACAGCGGGAGCCGGGGAGCTGTTTTTT

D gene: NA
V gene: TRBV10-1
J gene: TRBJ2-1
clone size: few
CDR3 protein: CASSDSPGTRGEQFF
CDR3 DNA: TGCGCCAGCAGTGATTCTCCCGGGACAAGGGGTGAGCAGTTCTTC

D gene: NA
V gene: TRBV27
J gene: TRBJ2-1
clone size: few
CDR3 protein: CASSEVPYNEQFF
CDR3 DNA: TGTGCCAGCAGTGAAGTGCCGTACAATGAGCAGTTCTTC

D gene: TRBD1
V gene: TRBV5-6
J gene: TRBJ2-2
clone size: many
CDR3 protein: CASSLPGQGTGELFF
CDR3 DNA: TGTGCCAGCAGCTTGCCGGGACAGGGTACCGGGGAGCTGTTTTTT

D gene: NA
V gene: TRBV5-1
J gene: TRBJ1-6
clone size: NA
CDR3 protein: CASSSTWNSPLHF
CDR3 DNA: TGCGCCAGCAGCTCGACATGGAATTCACCCCTCCACTTT

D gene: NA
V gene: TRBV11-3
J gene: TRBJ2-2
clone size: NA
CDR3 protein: CASSPGHPRAGELFF
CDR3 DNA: TGTGCCAGCAGCCCGGGGCACCCGAGGGCCGGGGAGCTGTTTTTT

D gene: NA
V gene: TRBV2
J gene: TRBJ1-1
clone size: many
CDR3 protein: CASRSNEPTTFF
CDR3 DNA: TGTGCCAGCCGATCCAACGAACCGACAACTTTCTTT

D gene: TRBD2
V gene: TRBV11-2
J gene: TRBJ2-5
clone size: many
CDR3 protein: CASSIGSGRSQETQYF
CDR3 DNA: TGTGCCAGCAGCATAGGTAGCGGGAGGTCACAAGAGACCCAGTACTTC

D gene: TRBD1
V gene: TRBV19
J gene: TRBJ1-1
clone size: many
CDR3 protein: CASSPRTGMNTEAFF
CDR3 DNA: TGTGCCAGTAGTCCCCGGACAGGGATGAACACTGAAGCTTTCTTT

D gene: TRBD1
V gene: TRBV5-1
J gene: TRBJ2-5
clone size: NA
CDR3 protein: CASRTTGALGETQYF
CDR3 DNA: TGCGCCAGCAGAACGACAGGGGCCCTGGGAGAGACCCAGTACTTC

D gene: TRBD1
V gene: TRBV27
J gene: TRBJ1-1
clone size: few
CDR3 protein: CASSLFSLGQENTEAFF
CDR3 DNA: TGTGCCAGCAGTTTATTTTCTTTGGGACAGGAGAACACTGAAGCTTTCTTT

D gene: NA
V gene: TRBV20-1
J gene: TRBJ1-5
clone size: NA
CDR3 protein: CSARQGGQPQHF
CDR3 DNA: TGCAGTGCTAGACAGGGAGGTCAGCCCCAGCATTTT

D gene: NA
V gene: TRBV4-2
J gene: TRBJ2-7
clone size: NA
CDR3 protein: CASSQVRVSAAYEQYF
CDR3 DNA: TGTGCCAGCAGCCAAGTTCGTGTCTCCGCGGCCTACGAGCAGTACTTC

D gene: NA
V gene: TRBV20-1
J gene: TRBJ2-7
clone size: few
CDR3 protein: CSARGPGTAYEQYF
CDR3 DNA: TGCAGTGCTAGAGGCCCCGGGACGGCCTACGAGCAGTACTTC

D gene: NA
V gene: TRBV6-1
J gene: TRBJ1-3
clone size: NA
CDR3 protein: CASSEVMGSGNTIYF
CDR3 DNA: TGTGCCAGCAGTGAAGTGATGGGCTCTGGAAACACCATATATTTT

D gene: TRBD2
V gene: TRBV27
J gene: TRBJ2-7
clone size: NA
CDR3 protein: CASSLGLGLSYEQYF
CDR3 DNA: TGTGCCAGCAGTTTGGGACTAGGCCTCTCCTACGAGCAGTACTTC

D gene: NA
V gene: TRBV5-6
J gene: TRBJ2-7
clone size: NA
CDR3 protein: CASSATGEVYEQYF
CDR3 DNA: TGTGCCAGCAGCGCGACAGGAGAGGTTTACGAGCAGTACTTC

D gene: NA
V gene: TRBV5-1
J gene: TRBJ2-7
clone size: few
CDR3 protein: CASSWSPTGEQYF
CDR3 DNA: TGCGCCAGCAGTTGGTCCCCCACGGGGGAGCAGTACTTC

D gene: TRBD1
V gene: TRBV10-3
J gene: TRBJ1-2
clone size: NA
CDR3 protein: CAISALRGDSNYGYTF
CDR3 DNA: TGTGCCATCAGTGCCTTGCGGGGGGACAGTAACTATGGCTACACCTTC

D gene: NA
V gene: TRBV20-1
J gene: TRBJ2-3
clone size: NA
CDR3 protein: CSALRAGTDTQYF
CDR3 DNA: TGCAGTGCTCTCAGGGCGGGCACAGATACGCAGTATTTT

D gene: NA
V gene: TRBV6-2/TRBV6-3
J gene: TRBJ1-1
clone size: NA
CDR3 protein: CASRDPLNTEAFF
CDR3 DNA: TGTGCCAGCAGGGACCCGCTGAACACTGAAGCTTTCTTT

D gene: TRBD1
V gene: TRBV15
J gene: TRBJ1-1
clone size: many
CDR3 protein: CATSIQGAGTEAFF
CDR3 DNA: TGTGCCACCAGCATACAGGGGGCAGGCACTGAAGCTTTCTTT

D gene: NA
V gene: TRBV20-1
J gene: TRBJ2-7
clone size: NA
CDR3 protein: CSAEPGTVTYEQYF
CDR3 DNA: TGCAGTGCTGAGCCCGGTACAGTTACCTACGAGCAGTACTTC

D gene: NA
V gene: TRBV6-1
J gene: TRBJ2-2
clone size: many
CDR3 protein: CASSFGTATGELFF
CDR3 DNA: TGTGCCAGCAGTTTTGGGACTGCTACCGGGGAGCTGTTTTTT

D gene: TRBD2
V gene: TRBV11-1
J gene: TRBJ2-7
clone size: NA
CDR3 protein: CASSPRLAGGGYEQYF
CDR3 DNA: TGTGCCAGCAGCCCCCGACTAGCGGGAGGCGGCTACGAGCAGTACTTC

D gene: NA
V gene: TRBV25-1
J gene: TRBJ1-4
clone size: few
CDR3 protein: CANSAQGRNGKLFF
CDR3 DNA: TGTGCCAACAGTGCCCAGGGGCGGAATGGAAAACTGTTTTTT

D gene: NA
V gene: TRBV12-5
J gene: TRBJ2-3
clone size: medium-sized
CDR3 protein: CASGFSGRDTQYF
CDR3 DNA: TGTGCTAGTGGCTTCTCAGGGAGAGATACGCAGTATTTT

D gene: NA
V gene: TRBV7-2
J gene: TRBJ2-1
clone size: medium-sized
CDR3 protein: CASSPPRGGFGPGEQFF
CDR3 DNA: TGTGCCAGCAGCCCCCCGCGTGGGGGATTTGGACCTGGTGAGCAGTTCTTC

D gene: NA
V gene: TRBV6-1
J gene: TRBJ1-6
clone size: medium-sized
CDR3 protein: CASSTDAQSPLHF
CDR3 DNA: TGTGCCAGCAGTACCGATGCACAATCACCCCTCCACTTT

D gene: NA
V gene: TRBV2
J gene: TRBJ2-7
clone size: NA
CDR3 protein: CASSETASYEQYF
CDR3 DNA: TGTGCCAGCAGTGAAACGGCTTCCTACGAGCAGTACTTC

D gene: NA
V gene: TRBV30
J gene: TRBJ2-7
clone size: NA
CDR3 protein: CAWSVYRRPYEQYF
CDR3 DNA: TGTGCCTGGAGTGTATATCGGAGACCCTACGAGCAGTACTTC

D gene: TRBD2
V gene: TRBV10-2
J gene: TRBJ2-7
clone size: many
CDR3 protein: CASSDLGLVSSYEQYF
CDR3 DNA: TGCGCCAGCAGTGACCTTGGACTAGTTTCCTCCTACGAGCAGTACTTC

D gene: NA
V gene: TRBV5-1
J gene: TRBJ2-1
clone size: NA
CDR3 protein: CASSRAKNGGSYNEQFF
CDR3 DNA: TGCGCCAGCAGTCGGGCAAAGAACGGGGGCTCCTACAATGAGCAGTTCTTC

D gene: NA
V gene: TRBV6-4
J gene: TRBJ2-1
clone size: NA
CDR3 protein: CASSDSAIGSHEQFF
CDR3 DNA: TGTGCCAGCAGTGACTCGGCTATCGGGAGTCATGAGCAGTTCTTC

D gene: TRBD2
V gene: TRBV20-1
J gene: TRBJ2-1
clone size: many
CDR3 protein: CSARNPGLADNEQFF
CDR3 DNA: TGCAGTGCTAGAAATCCGGGACTAGCGGACAATGAGCAGTTCTTC

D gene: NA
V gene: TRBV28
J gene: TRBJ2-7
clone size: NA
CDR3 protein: CASRPRGGLAYEQYF
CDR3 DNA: TGTGCCAGCAGACCGAGGGGGGGCTTGGCCTACGAGCAGTACTTC

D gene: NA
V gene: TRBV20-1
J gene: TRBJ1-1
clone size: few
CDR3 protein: CSARSPEETEAFF
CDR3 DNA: TGCAGTGCTAGATCCCCTGAGGAGACTGAAGCTTTCTTT

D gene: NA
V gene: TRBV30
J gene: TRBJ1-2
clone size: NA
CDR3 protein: CAWRTKGQGPNYGYTF
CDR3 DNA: TGTGCCTGGAGAACTAAGGGCCAGGGTCCTAACTATGGCTACACCTTC

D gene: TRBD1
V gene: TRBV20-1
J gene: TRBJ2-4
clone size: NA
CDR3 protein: CSATTIRAGGYIQYF
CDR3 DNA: TGCAGTGCTACCACTATCCGGGCAGGGGGTTACATTCAGTACTTC